This entry lists 14 T cell receptor beta chains sequenced from one sample in a study of monozygotic twins with inflammatory bowel disease. TCRdb re-analyzed the 5' RACE reads; it lists each CDR3 protein once, without DNA. This listing includes some 99,000 distinct CDR3 sequences. The specimen sequenced was blood. Every receptor here comes from a human donor with ulcerative colitis or Crohn's disease, or a healthy co-twin of an affected twin (not recorded which).

The V and J genes are TRBV25-1 and TRBJ1-2. The CDR3 loop spans 11 amino acids. In germline, CDR1 is MGHDK, CDR2 SYGVNS. The CDR3 here is CASTGNYGYTF.

The rearrangement joins TRBV2 to TRBJ1-1. The CDR3 runs 13 residues. Germline assignment: CDR1 SNHLY and CDR2 FYNNEI. This chain's CDR3 is CASLRETNTEAFF.

The chain carries TRBV2 and TRBJ2-3; no DNA is available, so the TRBD2 call from TCRdb remains unchecked. Germline V gene sequence: CDR1 SNHLY, CDR2 FYNNEI. This CDR3 is built from 16 residues. CDR3 sequence: CASSEFAGGLPDTQYF.

The chain uses TRBV7-2 and TRBJ2-1. The germline V gene encodes CDR1 SGHTA and CDR2 FQGNSA. This CDR3 contains 11 residues. This CDR3 reads CASSVVDEQFF.

V and J are TRBV19 and TRBJ2-2. The germline gives CDR1 LNHDA, CDR2 SQIVND (reference sequence). The CDR3 contains 15 residues. The CDR3 sequence: CASSILGSGTGELFF.

The J gene is TRBJ2-3, the V gene TRBV12-3 or TRBV12-4; with no DNA, the TCRdb D assignment of TRBD1 cannot be verified. This CDR3 spans 14 amino acids. CDR3 sequence reads: CASRPGQGVGTQYF.

The rearrangement links TRBV5-1 to TRBJ1-4; TCRdb's assignment of TRBD1 cannot be checked, as there is no DNA. CDR1 SGHRS and CDR2 YFSETQ come from the germline V gene. This CDR3 has 16 residues. Here the CDR3 reads CASSLQGTATNEKLFF.

CDR3: CASSYGLAGETQYF. The genes are TRBV6-5 and TRBJ2-5; the D call of TRBD2 rests on TCRdb alone, since no DNA is present to check it. CDR3 length: 14 amino acids. The germline V gene encodes CDR1 MNHEY and CDR2 SVGAGI.

The chain has TRBV20-1 and TRBJ2-3; there is no DNA to check the TCRdb D call of TRBD2. This CDR3 contains 14 residues. In germline, CDR1 is DFQATT, CDR2 SNEGSKA (reference sequence). The chain's CDR3 is CSAREAGGADTQYF.

This chain connects TRBV29-1 to TRBJ1-1; TCRdb returns TRBD1, unconfirmable since there is no DNA. The length of the CDR3 is 14 residues. In germline, CDR1 is SQVTM, CDR2 ANQGSEA. CDR3 in amino acids: CSVEGAPGATEAFF.

This chain connects TRBV9 to TRBJ2-7; TCRdb outputs TRBD1, but without DNA this stays unchecked. The CDR3 contains 14 residues. Germline V CDR1 and CDR2: SGDLS, YYNGEE. CDR3: CASSSRLTAPEQYF.

The genes are TRBV6-1 and TRBJ2-2; the TCRdb call, TRBD1, lacks DNA for checking. CDR3 length: 16 amino acids. CDR1 and CDR2 (germline): MNHNS, SASEGT. The CDR3 region is CASSTAGQGLTGELFF.

V is TRBV7-2 and J is TRBJ1-5; the TCRdb call, TRBD1, lacks DNA for checking. This CDR3 spans 15 amino acids. Germline V gene lookup returns CDR1 SGHTA and CDR2 FQGNSA. This CDR3 is CASTSDRGANQPQHF.

The chain joins TRBV24-1 to TRBJ1-5; TCRdb reports TRBD1, a call that lacks DNA to check it against. The germline gives CDR1 KGHDR, CDR2 SFDVKD. This CDR3 contains 17 residues. The CDR3 protein is CATSDDRQGASNQPQHF.